A single sample is the source of the 20 T cell receptor beta chains below, sequenced in a study of shared clonotypes between healthy human individuals. Here immunoSEQ multiplex PCR was the method, and the copy in TCRdb shows in-frame clones only, minus some. The sample has approximately 2,000,000 clones, about 94% seen once. Naive CD8 cells were CD45RO-negative, positively selected for CCR7, excluding terminally differentiated effector memory CD45RA+ cells. The specimen was naive CD8+ T cells from PBMCs. The receptor set was obtained from a man aged 18 to 29 in good health. Some clones in this sample may be carry-over from other donors' samples.

The V call is TRBV7-9, the J call TRBJ2-1, with TRBD2 matching 13 bases. V lost 5 bases to trimming and J lost 8 bases; unmatched junction nucleotides: 6. Germline CDR1 SEHNR, CDR2 FQNEAQ (reference sequence). This CDR3 has 15 amino acids. The CDR3 coding sequence is TGTGCCAGCAGCCCGGGACTAGCGGGACACTATGAGCAGTTCTTC. This encodes CASSPGLAGHYEQFF.

The chain couples TRBV28 to TRBJ2-7; D gene uncertain. Germline CDR1 reads MDHEN; CDR2 reads SYDVKM. V was trimmed by 5 bases and J by 5 bases, leaving 10 bases between them. This CDR3 region has 12 residues. The CDR3 DNA reads as TGTGCCAGCAGTCAGACGGCCCACGAGCAGTACTTC. This encodes CASSQTAHEQYF.

V is TRBV11-2 and J is TRBJ2-3, with TRBD1 matching 7 bases. CDR1 is SGHAT and CDR2 is FQNNGV in the germline V gene. The trim removed 5 bases at V and 5 bases at J, leaving 7 bases unmatched. CDR3 length: 14 amino acids. The DNA for the CDR3 is TGTGCCAGCAGCCCCCCGACAGGGTTAGATACGCAGTATTTT. This sequence encodes CASSPPTGLDTQYF.

This clone was observed a single time. The chain joins TRBV5-6 to TRBJ2-7, with 11 nucleotides matching TRBD2. In germline, CDR1 is SGHDT, CDR2 YYEEEE. J was trimmed by 2 bases and V by 2 bases; bases with no gene match: 3. The CDR3 sequence is 15 residues long. The CDR3 sequence is CASSFTSGSAYEQYF. The DNA of the CDR3 is TGTGCCAGCAGCTTTACTAGCGGGAGTGCCTACGAGCAGTACTTC.

The rearrangement links TRBV28 to TRBJ2-3; D not certain. The V gene lost 5 bases and the J gene lost 1 base, with 13 bases spanning the gap. This CDR3 spans 15 amino acids. Looked up from germline, CDR1 is MDHEN and CDR2 is SYDVKM. As DNA, the CDR3 is TGTGCCAGCAGTCCCTACCCAGAGGGCACAGATACGCAGTATTTT. Translating gives CASSPYPEGTDTQYF.

This clone turned up a few times. This chain uses TRBV9 with TRBJ1-1, with D possibly TRBD1 on 6 matching bases. The CDR3 has 15 residues. Germline CDR1 SGDLS, CDR2 YYNGEE. The V end lost 3 bases, the J end lost 1 base, and 13 bases lay between the germline ends. CDR3 protein: CASSGRGNQNTEAFF. In DNA form, the CDR3 reads TGTGCCAGCAGCGGAAGGGGGAACCAGAACACTGAAGCTTTCTTT.

The rearrangement joins TRBV6-1 to TRBJ2-2; weak D call: TRBD2 (6 bases). The V and J ends lost 10 bases and 6 bases respectively, with 21 bases between them. The germline V gene has CDR1 MNHNS and CDR2 SASEGT. This CDR3 contains 15 residues. CDR3 region: CAIYPQIGEAGELFF. The CDR3 nucleotides read TGTGCCATCTATCCTCAAATCGGGGAGGCCGGGGAGCTGTTTTTT.

This chain uses TRBV7-9 with TRBJ1-1; 10 nucleotides match TRBD1. The V gene end was trimmed by 7 bases and the J gene end by 5 bases; junction bases not matched to a gene: 10. The CDR3 is made up of 15 amino acids. Germline V gene data show CDR1 as SEHNR and CDR2 as FQNEAQ (reference sequence). The CDR3 loop is CASTTVGTGVTEAFF. In DNA, the CDR3 is TGTGCCAGCACCACAGTAGGGACAGGGGTAACTGAAGCTTTCTTT.

The chain carries TRBV4-2 and TRBJ2-2, with 10 bases lining up with TRBD2. CDR1 and CDR2 from the germline V gene are LGHNA and YNFKEQ. The CDR3 has 16 amino acids. V shed 0 bases and J 6 bases; nucleotides not matched to a gene: 4. Here the CDR3 DNA reads TGTGCCAGCAGCCAAGAACGGCTAGCGGGAGCCGGGGAGCTGTTTTTT. Translated, it gives CASSQERLAGAGELFF.

The chain is built from TRBV7-9 and TRBJ1-2; the match to TRBD1 covers 8 bases. Unmatched junction bases numbered 1, after V lost 0 bases and J lost 1 base. This CDR3 region has 15 residues. CDR1 and CDR2 (germline): SEHNR, FQNEAQ (reference sequence). The CDR3 nucleotides are TGTGCCAGCAGCTTAGCCGGACAGGGTAACTATGGCTACACCTTC. It codes for CASSLAGQGNYGYTF.

The rearrangement links TRBV7-9 to TRBJ2-4, with D tentatively TRBD1 (6 bases). There are 15 residues in the CDR3. Trimming stripped 3 bases from V and 2 bases from J, with 11 bases between. Looked up from germline, CDR1 is SEHNR and CDR2 is FQNEAQ (reference sequence). The CDR3 nucleotides read TGTGCCAGCAGCTTGTCTCAGGGGACCAAAAACATTCAGTACTTC. Translated, it gives CASSLSQGTKNIQYF.

This clone appeared a single time. CDR3 coding DNA: TGTGCCAGCAGCTTAGTGTGGGGAGTTGAAGCTTTCTTT. As protein: CASSLVWGVEAFF. The chain couples TRBV11-2 to TRBJ1-1, with D uncertain. Germline CDR1 is SGHAT and CDR2 is FQNNGV. Trimming pared 1 base from V and 7 bases from J, leaving 10 bases between. CDR3 length: 13 residues.

DNA for the CDR3: TGTGCCACCAGCCGAGGGCAGGAGGGCCGAGAGACCCAGTACTTC. Protein sequence: CATSRGQEGRETQYF. The J gene is TRBJ2-5, the V gene TRBV15, with D perhaps matching TRBD2 (6 bases). This CDR3 region has 15 residues. Trimming stripped 5 bases from V and 4 bases from J, with 17 bases between. Per the germline V gene, CDR1 is LNHNV and CDR2 is YYDKDF (reference sequence).

The gene calls are TRBV4-1 and TRBJ2-5, with 8 bases aligning to TRBD2. Unmatched junction bases numbered 8, after V lost 3 bases and J lost 2 bases. The CDR3 extends over 16 amino acids. Germline CDR1 is MGHRA and CDR2 is YSYEKL. In DNA form, the CDR3 reads TGCGCCAGCAGCCAGATGACCCTAGCGGGTCAAGAGACCCAGTACTTC. Translated, it gives CASSQMTLAGQETQYF.

J is TRBJ1-5 and V is TRBV5-8, with D tentatively TRBD1 (6 bases). The germline V gene encodes CDR1 SGHTS and CDR2 YDEGEE. This CDR3 is built from 18 residues. The V end lost 4 bases, the J end lost 5 bases, and 25 bases lay between the germline ends. The DNA of the CDR3 is TGTGCCAGCAGCCTGGGTCACAGGGAGGGGGGAGCTTATCAGCCCCAGCATTTT. Its translation: CASSLGHREGGAYQPQHF.

The rearrangement joins TRBV7-8 to TRBJ2-3; D is undetermined. Germline CDR1 is SGHVS and CDR2 is FQNEAQ. The V and J ends lost 4 bases and 6 bases respectively, with 14 bases between them. The CDR3 sequence is 14 residues long. CDR3 nucleotide sequence: TGTGCCAGCAGCTCGACGAAACGGATGGATACGCAGTATTTT. Amino acid sequence: CASSSTKRMDTQYF.

The genes are TRBV9 and TRBJ2-3, with D hard to call. The CDR3 has 17 amino acids. Germline V gene lookup returns CDR1 SGDLS and CDR2 YYNGEE. The germline V and J ends were trimmed by 3 bases and 1 base, with 18 bases remaining between them. DNA for the CDR3: TGTGCCAGCAGCGCCAACCGTAGAGGTGGGGGCACAGATACGCAGTATTTT. Translation gives CASSANRRGGGTDTQYF.

The V and J genes are TRBV7-9 and TRBJ2-7, with D unclear. The germline V gene encodes CDR1 SEHNR and CDR2 FQNEAQ (reference sequence). The CDR3 loop spans 14 amino acids. The germline V and J ends were trimmed by 0 bases and 4 bases, with 10 bases remaining between them. CDR3: CASSLAQWGYEQYF. The CDR3 nucleotides are TGTGCCAGCAGCTTAGCGCAGTGGGGATACGAGCAGTACTTC.

The CDR3 region has the DNA TGTGCCAGCAGTCCTTGGCTAGCGGGAGGGTCCAACGAGCAGTACTTC. Encoded protein: CASSPWLAGGSNEQYF. This chain links TRBV28 with TRBJ2-7; 12 bases fit TRBD2. The ends lost 5 bases at V and 5 bases at J; junction bases unmatched: 10. This CDR3 contains 16 residues. Germline loops: CDR1 MDHEN, CDR2 SYDVKM.

Concerning this clone: This sample includes further DNA sequences coding for the same CDR3. The rearrangement links TRBV27 to TRBJ2-3; TRBD1 might be the D (6 bases). Germline V gene sequence: CDR1 MNHEY, CDR2 SMNVEV (reference sequence). Trimming removed 8 bases from V and 2 bases from J, with 14 bases in between. CDR3 size: 14 residues. For the CDR3, the DNA is TGTGCCAGCTCTGTTAGGGGGTCCACAGATACGCAGTATTTT. Translated: CASSVRGSTDTQYF.